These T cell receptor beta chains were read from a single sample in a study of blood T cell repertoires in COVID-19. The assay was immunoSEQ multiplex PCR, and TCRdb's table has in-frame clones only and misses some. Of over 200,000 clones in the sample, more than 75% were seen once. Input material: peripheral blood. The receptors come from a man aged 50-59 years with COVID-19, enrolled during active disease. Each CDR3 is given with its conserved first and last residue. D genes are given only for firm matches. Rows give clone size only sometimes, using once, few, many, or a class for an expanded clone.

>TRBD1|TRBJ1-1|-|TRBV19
TGTGCCAGTTCCTTAGGCAGGGGGCCGGGGACTGAAGCTTTCTTT
CASSLGRGPGTEAFF
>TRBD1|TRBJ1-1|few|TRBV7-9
TGTGCCAGCAGCCCAGACGACAGGGGCCCTTTTAGCCCACCTTTCTTT
CASSPDDRGPFSPPFF
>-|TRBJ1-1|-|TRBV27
TGTGCCAGCAGTATGACAGGCCGGAACACTGAAGCTTTCTTT
CASSMTGRNTEAFF
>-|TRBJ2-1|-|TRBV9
TGTGCCAGCAGCGTAGCGACAGGTTCCTACAATGAGCAGTTCTTC
CASSVATGSYNEQFF
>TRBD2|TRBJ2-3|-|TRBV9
TGTGCCAGCACCGTAGCGGGAGGGCCTTCAGATACGCAGTATTTT
CASTVAGGPSDTQYF
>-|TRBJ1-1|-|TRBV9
TGTGCCAGCAGTCCACTGGCCGGGAATCCTGAAGCTTTCTTT
CASSPLAGNPEAFF
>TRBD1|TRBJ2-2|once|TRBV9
TGTGCCAGCAGTACCAGGGGGCAGGGGAACACCGGGGAGCTGTTTTTT
CASSTRGQGNTGELFF
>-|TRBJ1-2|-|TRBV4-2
TGTGCCAGCAGCCAATCCCTGGACAGAATCTATGGCTACACCTTC
CASSQSLDRIYGYTF
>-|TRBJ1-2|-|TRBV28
TGTGCCAGCAGTCCCCCGGGAGCACATGGCTACACCTTC
CASSPPGAHGYTF
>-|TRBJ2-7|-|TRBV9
TGTGCCAGCAGCCCATTACCAGGGTTGGAAGGCGAGCAGTACTTC
CASSPLPGLEGEQYF
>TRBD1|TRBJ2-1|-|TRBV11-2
TGTGCCAGCAGCACGCGAGACAGGGGAATTGCCTACAATGAGCAGTTCTTC
CASSTRDRGIAYNEQFF
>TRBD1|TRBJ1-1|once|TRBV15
TGTGCCACCAGCAGAGTGGGCAAGGTGACAGGGGGCGCATTGAACACTGAAGCTTTCTTT
CATSRVGKVTGGALNTEAFF
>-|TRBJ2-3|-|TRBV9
TGTGCCAGCAGCCAGAGAGCGGGCGCTAGCACAGATACGCAGTATTTT
CASSQRAGASTDTQYF
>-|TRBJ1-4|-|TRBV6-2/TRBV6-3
TGTGCCAGCAGTAGACAGGCAACTAATGAAAAACTGTTTTTT
CASSRQATNEKLFF
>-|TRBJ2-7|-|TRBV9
TGTGCCAGCAGCGTAGGTCCACTCGGGGAGCAGTACTTC
CASSVGPLGEQYF
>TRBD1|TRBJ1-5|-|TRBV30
TGTGCCTGGAGTGAAAACAGGGGCCTCTGGGGGAATCAGCCCCAGCATTTT
CAWSENRGLWGNQPQHF
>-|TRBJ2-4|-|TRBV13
TGTGCCAGCAGCTTAGAGCGGAAAAACATTCAGTACTTC
CASSLERKNIQYF
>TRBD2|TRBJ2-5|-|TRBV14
TGTGCCAGCAGCCAAGGACTAGCGGGAGGCCAACAAGAGACCCAGTACTTC
CASSQGLAGGQQETQYF
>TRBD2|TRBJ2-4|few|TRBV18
TGTGCCAGCTCAGACGGACTAGCTCAATTTGACATTCAGTACTTC
CASSDGLAQFDIQYF
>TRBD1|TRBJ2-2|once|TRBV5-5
TGTGCCAGCAGCCAGTCCAGGACAGGACCCTCGAACACCGGGGAGCTGTTTTTT
CASSQSRTGPSNTGELFF
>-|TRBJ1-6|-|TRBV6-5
TGTGCCAGCAGTTACTCGGGCTACCCTCTTAATTCACCCCTCCACTTT
CASSYSGYPLNSPLHF
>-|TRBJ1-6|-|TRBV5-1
TGCGCCAGCAGCACGGGAACTAATTCACCCCTCCACTTT
CASSTGTNSPLHF
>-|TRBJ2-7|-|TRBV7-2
TGTGCCAGCAGCTTAGCCCTAGCGACTGCCTACGAGCAGTACTTC
CASSLALATAYEQYF
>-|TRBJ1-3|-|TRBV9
TGTGCCAGCAGCAGCTCCCCAACGGGCTCTGGAAACACCATATATTTT
CASSSSPTGSGNTIYF
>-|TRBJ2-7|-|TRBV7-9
TGTGCCAGCAGCCCCATGGACAGCTACGAGCAGTACTTC
CASSPMDSYEQYF
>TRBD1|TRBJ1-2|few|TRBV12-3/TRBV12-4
TGTGCCAGCAGAAAAGGGGGCCACTATGGCTACACCTTC
CASRKGGHYGYTF
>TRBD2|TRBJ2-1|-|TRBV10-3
TGTGCCATCAGTTTAACCCCGGGACTAGCTGACAATGAGCAGTTCTTC
CAISLTPGLADNEQFF
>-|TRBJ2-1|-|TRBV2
TGTGCCAGCAGTGGGGCAGGTCCTATCTACAATGAGCAGTTCTTC
CASSGAGPIYNEQFF
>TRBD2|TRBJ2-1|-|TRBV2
TGTGCCAGCAGTGATGAAAAACTAGCGGGGGGGCCAAATGAGCAGTTCTTC
CASSDEKLAGGPNEQFF
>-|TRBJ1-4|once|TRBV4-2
TGTGCCAGCAGCCAAGATCGTCCTGAAAAACTGTTTTTT
CASSQDRPEKLFF
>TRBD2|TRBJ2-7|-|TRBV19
TGTGCCAGTAGTCCGGCGGGAGAATCCTACGAGCAGTACTTC
CASSPAGESYEQYF
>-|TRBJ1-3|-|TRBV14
TGTGCCAGCAGCCAAAGCCTCCCGGGCTCTGGAAACACCATATATTTT
CASSQSLPGSGNTIYF
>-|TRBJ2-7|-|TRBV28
TGTGCCAGCAGTAAAGACGGGACTTGGGCAGGGGGATACGAGCAGTACTTC
CASSKDGTWAGGYEQYF
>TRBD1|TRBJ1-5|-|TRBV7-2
TGTGCCAGCAGTTATATAGGGACAGGGGCTAATCAGCCCCAGCATTTT
CASSYIGTGANQPQHF
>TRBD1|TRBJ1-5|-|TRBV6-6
TGTGCCAGCAGCCCGGGACAGGGGGGTCAGCCCCAGCATTTT
CASSPGQGGQPQHF
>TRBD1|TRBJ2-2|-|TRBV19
TGTGCCAGTAGTATAGGGCCAGGGGGCTACACCGGGGAGCTGTTTTTT
CASSIGPGGYTGELFF
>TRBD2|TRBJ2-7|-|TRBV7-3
TGTGCCAGCAGCGCAGGACTAGCGGGAGTTGACGAGCAGTACTTC
CASSAGLAGVDEQYF
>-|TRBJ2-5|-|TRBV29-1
TGCAGCGTTTTGGCGTGGGGGGCCCAGTACTTC
CSVLAWGAQYF
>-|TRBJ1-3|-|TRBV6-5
TGTGCCAGCAAAACAGCCTTCTCTGGAAACACCATATATTTT
CASKTAFSGNTIYF